This TCR beta chain comes out of a study of blood T cell repertoires in COVID-19. Study summary: PBMCs, B-cell-depleted T cells, or T cells were the source of the cDNA or gDNA that made up the material.

The Seattle patients, enrolled during active infection, were followed longitudinally. Assay used: immunoSEQ multiplex PCR; TCRdb lists only in-frame clones, some missing. This sample has 250,000 to 300,000 clones, with around nine tenths found just once. The receptor's source is a woman aged 25 to 39 with COVID-19, enrolled during active disease. The sequencing input was peripheral blood.

The CDR3 region is CASRREQGAFTEAFF. Here the CDR3 DNA reads TGTGCCAGCAGGCGTGAACAGGGGGCGTTCACTGAAGCTTTCTTT. The chain employs TRBV2 and TRBJ1-1; 9 bases match TRBD1. CDR1 is SNHLY and CDR2 is FYNNEI in the germline V gene. This CDR3 has 15 amino acids. The J segment lost 4 bases and the V segment lost 6 bases, leaving 9 bases of the junction unmatched. Filled out from reference TRBV2 and TRBJ1-1, the complete variable domain reads EPEVTQTPSHQVTQMGQEVILRCVPISNHLYFYWYRQILGQKVEFLVSFYNNEISEKSEIFDDQFSVERPDGSNFTLKIRSTKLEDSAMYFCASRREQGAFTEAFFGQGTRLTVV.